This T cell receptor beta chain stems from a study of T cells in Graves' hyperthyroidism and ophthalmopathy. As regards this clonotype: One end of the junction varies from germline; a read error may be responsible.

Researchers took RNA transcripts and amplified the TCR beta CDR3 regions from them. The TCR CDR3 was amplified in a first-round RT-PCR using the HTBI primer set. MiXCR was run by TCRdb on the multiplex PCR reads, yielding one entry per CDR3 protein. The top ten hold roughly a sixth of the sample, which has about 770,000 distinct CDR3 sequences, around a sixth seen once. Sequenced: blood. The receptor was isolated from a woman in her forties or fifties with Graves' hyperthyroidism that later progressed to Graves' ophthalmopathy.

For the CDR3, the DNA is TGTGCCAGCAGTTTAGTACCCGGGACAGGGACCAACGTCCTGACTTTC. Translation: CASSLVPGTGTNVLTF. J is TRBJ2-6 and V is TRBV11-2; 9 bases map to TRBD1. Germline-derived CDR1 and CDR2 are SGHAT and FQNNGV. There are 16 residues in the CDR3.